Following are 32 T cell receptor beta chains from one sample sequenced in a study of blood T cell repertoires in COVID-19. Some clones are missing from TCRdb's copy, which holds only in-frame ones; the method was immunoSEQ multiplex PCR. Among about 130,000 clones listed, 70% to 90% were seen once. Input material: PBMCs or T cells enriched from blood (not recorded which). The source is a woman in her forties or fifties who had recovered from COVID-19.

The chain has TRBV10-3 and TRBJ1-6; 8 bases agree with TRBD1. In germline, CDR1 is ENHRY, CDR2 SYGVKD. The CDR3 is made up of 14 amino acids. Trimming at V came to 6 bases and at J to 8 bases, leaving 6 bases not matched to a gene. CDR3 DNA: TGTGCCATCAGGGGGATGACAGGGGATTCACCCCTCCACTTT. It is translated as CAIRGMTGDSPLHF.

The rearrangement joins TRBV5-6 to TRBJ1-4; 11 bases are a match to TRBD1. Germline V CDR1 and CDR2: SGHDT, YYEEEE. V shed 4 bases, J shed 8 bases, and the junction held 7 bases outside the gene matches. The CDR3 runs 15 residues. The CDR3 DNA is TGTGCCAGCAGCGTGGGACAGGGGGTTGTAGAAAAACTGTTTTTT. Protein sequence: CASSVGQGVVEKLFF.

The chain carries TRBV6-2 or TRBV6-3 and TRBJ1-5; D not resolved. CDR1 is MNHEY and CDR2 is SVGEGT in the germline V gene. Between the trimmed V and J ends, which lost 2 bases and 5 bases, there was a span of 10 bases. The CDR3 consists of 14 residues. The CDR3 here is CASSYVDLDQPQHF. CDR3 nucleotides: TGTGCCAGCAGTTACGTCGATTTAGATCAGCCCCAGCATTTT.

The CDR3 protein is CASSERTGQVEPQHF. The DNA of the CDR3 is TGTGCCAGCAGTGAGCGGACAGGCCAAGTTGAGCCCCAGCATTTT. The chain carries TRBV6-1 and TRBJ1-5; TRBD1 agrees at 7 bases. The CDR3 extends over 15 amino acids. CDR1 MNHNS and CDR2 SASEGT come from the germline V gene. The J segment lost 8 bases and the V segment lost 3 bases, leaving 10 bases of the junction unmatched.

V is TRBV12-3 or TRBV12-4 and J is TRBJ2-7; no clear D. There are 10 residues in the CDR3. Between the trimmed V and J ends, which lost 7 bases and 6 bases, there was a span of 7 bases. The CDR3: CASTTSEQYF. CDR3 nucleotides: TGTGCCAGCACCACGAGCGAGCAGTACTTC.

J is TRBJ2-3 and V is TRBV5-1, with D possibly being TRBD2 (6 bases). This CDR3 is 12 amino acids long. Trimming took off 6 bases at V and 4 bases at J, with 9 bases between the two ends. In germline, CDR1 is SGHRS, CDR2 YFSETQ. CDR3 DNA: TGCGCCAGCACCCCGGGGGCAGATACGCAGTATTTT. Amino acids: CASTPGADTQYF.

This chain uses TRBV1 with TRBJ2-5; the table's D call of TRBD2 was not tested on the DNA. TRBV1 is described as a pseudogene. The CDR3 loop spans 14 amino acids. The DNA of the CDR3 is TGCACCAGCAGCCAAGAGGAGGGCCTAGAGACCCAGTACTTC. It yields the protein CTSSQEEGLETQYF.

The chain employs TRBV5-1 and TRBJ2-1; D gene ambiguous. The V end was cut by 1 base, the J end by 10 bases, with 6 bases between. CDR3 length: 11 residues. CDR1 SGHRS and CDR2 YFSETQ come from the germline V gene. The CDR3 is CASSLRWEQFF. The CDR3 DNA is TGCGCCAGCAGCTTGCGGTGGGAGCAGTTCTTC.

The chain joins TRBV6-6 to TRBJ1-1, with TRBD1 identical over 7 bases. The CDR3 runs to 15 residues. The germline V gene has CDR1 MNHNY and CDR2 SVGAGI (reference sequence). Unmatched junction bases numbered 5, after V lost 0 bases and J lost 4 bases. The CDR3, as DNA: TGTGCCAGCAGTTACTCGATTCAGGGGGGCACTGAAGCTTTCTTT. It yields the protein CASSYSIQGGTEAFF.

This chain links TRBV7-8 with TRBJ1-2; unclear D gene. V lost 3 bases to trimming and J lost 0 bases, with 2 bases between them. The CDR3 loop spans 12 amino acids. Germline-derived CDR1 and CDR2 are SGHVS and FQNEAQ. CDR3 in DNA: TGTGCCAGCAGCTTTACTAACTATGGCTACACCTTC. It yields the protein CASSFTNYGYTF. Full variable domain (outside the CDR3, taken from reference TRBV7-8 and TRBJ1-2): GAGVSQSPRYKVAKRGQDVALRCDPISGHVSLFWYQQALGQGPEFLTYFQNEAQLDKSGLPSDRFFAERPEGSVSTLKIQRTQQEDSAVYLCASSFTNYGYTFGSGTRLTVV.

V is TRBV2 and J is TRBJ1-1; tentative D call: TRBD1 (5 bases). The CDR3 loop spans 15 amino acids. Germline V gene sequence: CDR1 SNHLY, CDR2 FYNNEI. Trimming stripped 1 base from V and 4 bases from J, with 13 bases between. The CDR3 reads CASSEEVRVSTEAFF. DNA of the CDR3: TGTGCCAGCAGTGAAGAGGTCAGGGTTTCCACTGAAGCTTTCTTT.

CDR3 in DNA: TGTGCCATCAGACCGACGGAGAACTATGGCTACACCTTC. Its protein is CAIRPTENYGYTF. V usage is TRBV10-3 and J usage is TRBJ1-2, with no clear D. The length of the CDR3 is 13 residues. CDR1 and CDR2 from the germline V gene are ENHRY and SYGVKD. Trimming stripped 6 bases from V and 2 bases from J, with 10 bases between.

This clone showed up just a few times. The V gene is TRBV7-9, the J gene TRBJ1-4; D gene uncertain. The CDR3 covers 13 residues. CDR1 SEHNR and CDR2 FQNEAQ come from the germline V gene (reference sequence). V shed 0 bases and J shed 10 bases, with 9 bases lying between them. The CDR3: CASSLARLGKLFF. The CDR3 DNA reads TGTGCCAGCAGCTTAGCGCGGTTAGGAAAACTGTTTTTT. Full variable domain (missing parts from reference TRBV7-9 and TRBJ1-4): DTGVSQNPRHKITKRGQNVTFRCDPISEHNRLYWYRQTLGQGPEFLTYFQNEAQLEKSRLLSDRFSAERPKGSFSTLEIQRTEQGDSAMYLCASSLARLGKLFFGSGTQLSVL.

The table lists this clone with a count of one. This chain joins TRBV9 and TRBJ2-2, with D perhaps matching TRBD1 (5 bases). Germline CDR1 is SGDLS and CDR2 is YYNGEE. The CDR3 loop spans 16 amino acids. V lost 3 bases, J lost 3 bases, and 15 bases lay in between. The chain's CDR3 is CASSARVVGDTGELFF. DNA for the CDR3: TGTGCCAGCAGCGCCCGGGTGGTAGGGGACACCGGGGAGCTGTTTTTT.

The rearrangement uses TRBV11-3 and TRBJ1-1, with 7 bases fitting TRBD1. Trimming removed 5 bases from V and 9 bases from J; junction bases left unmatched: 3. The CDR3 length is 11 residues. Germline V CDR1 and CDR2: SGHNT, YENEEA. The CDR3 protein is CASSQQGKAFF. As DNA, the CDR3 is TGTGCCAGCAGCCAACAGGGGAAAGCTTTCTTT.

CDR3 nucleotides: TGCGCCAGCAGTGACTCGAACACTGAAGCTTTCTTT. This gives the protein CASSDSNTEAFF. V is TRBV10-1 and J is TRBJ1-1; D uncertain. The CDR3 is made up of 12 amino acids. Trimming left V 3 bases short and J 1 base short, with 3 bases between. Per the germline V gene, CDR1 is WNHNN and CDR2 is SYGVQD (reference sequence).

The chain recombines TRBV4-1 with TRBJ1-3; D gene ambiguous. The CDR3 covers 12 residues. Germline V gene data show CDR1 as MGHRA and CDR2 as YSYEKL. Trimming removed 1 base from V and 7 bases from J, with 5 bases in between. CDR3 residues: CASSQGSNTIYF. The CDR3 DNA is TGCGCCAGCAGCCAAGGTAGCAACACCATATATTTT.

V is TRBV6-1 and J is TRBJ1-4; 8 bases are a match to TRBD1. V dropped 1 base and J dropped 7; count of bases not matched to a gene: 8. Germline CDR1 reads MNHNS; CDR2 reads SASEGT. This CDR3 region has 16 residues. The CDR3 spells CASSEGQGTLSEKLFF. DNA of the CDR3: TGTGCCAGCAGTGAAGGACAGGGGACCCTAAGTGAAAAACTGTTTTTT.

The chain couples TRBV7-3 to TRBJ2-1; the match to TRBD1 covers 9 bases. The V gene end was trimmed by 4 bases and the J gene end by 2 bases; junction bases not matched to a gene: 3. CDR1 and CDR2 (germline): SGHTA, FQGTGA. This CDR3 has 15 residues. The CDR3 region is CASSSDRGTYNEQFF. CDR3 bases: TGTGCCAGCAGCTCGGACAGGGGTACCTACAATGAGCAGTTCTTC.

V is TRBV11-2 and J is TRBJ2-1, with 9 nucleotides matching TRBD2. The V segment lost 5 bases and the J segment 3 bases; nucleotides outside the gene matches: 8. The germline gives CDR1 SGHAT, CDR2 FQNNGV. The CDR3 covers 16 residues. The CDR3 coding sequence is TGTGCCAGCAGCCCGGCGGGGGGGGCCTTCTACAATGAGCAGTTCTTC. Its protein is CASSPAGGAFYNEQFF.

The chain is built from TRBV9 and TRBJ2-7; D may be TRBD2 (6 bases). The CDR3 covers 15 residues. The germline V gene has CDR1 SGDLS and CDR2 YYNGEE. V gave up 0 bases and J gave up 3 bases, with 13 bases separating them. The CDR3 DNA sequence: TGTGCCAGCAGCGTAGCCGACCGGGGGTTCTACGAGCAGTACTTC. Translation gives CASSVADRGFYEQYF.

J is TRBJ1-2 and V is TRBV5-5, with D uncertain. This CDR3 has 15 residues. In germline, CDR1 is SGHKS, CDR2 YYEKEE (reference sequence). V was clipped by 0 bases and J by 0 bases, with 9 bases between them. CDR3 in DNA: TGTGCCAGCAGCTTGGGGCAGATTGCTAACTATGGCTACACCTTC. It encodes CASSLGQIANYGYTF.

The gene calls are TRBV24-1 and TRBJ1-1; TRBD1 agrees at 10 bases. This CDR3 comprises 17 residues. Germline assignment: CDR1 KGHDR and CDR2 SFDVKD. Trimming took 7 bases from V and 1 from J; bases not matched to a gene: 11. CDR3: CATRQPGTGDSNTEAFF. The CDR3 DNA is TGTGCCACCAGACAACCCGGGACAGGGGACTCGAACACTGAAGCTTTCTTT.

This sequence joins TRBV7-8 and TRBJ1-1; possibly TRBD1 for D (5 bases). V was pared by 1 base and J by 4 bases, with 10 bases between. CDR3 size: 14 residues. Per germline, CDR1 SGHVS and CDR2 FQNEAQ. The CDR3 nucleotides are TGTGCCAGCAGCTTAGTAGGGAGGGGCACTGAAGCTTTCTTT. This sequence encodes CASSLVGRGTEAFF.

This chain uses TRBV5-6 with TRBJ1-2; the match to TRBD1 covers 11 bases. Germline values: CDR1 SGHDT, CDR2 YYEEEE. Trimming took 4 bases from V and 4 from J; bases not matched to a gene: 3. This CDR3 is 14 amino acids long. The CDR3 here is CASSGGTGGYGYTF. CDR3 nucleotide sequence: TGTGCCAGCAGCGGAGGGACAGGGGGCTATGGCTACACCTTC.

The gene calls are TRBV27 and TRBJ1-2, with TRBD1 identical over 9 bases. Germline CDR1 is MNHEY and CDR2 is SMNVEV (reference sequence). This CDR3 comprises 15 residues. V was clipped by 3 bases and J by 4 bases; unmatched bases: 6. The CDR3 nucleotides read TGTGCCAGCAGTTTTTCAGACAGGGGGGGCTATGGCTACACCTTC. Its translation is CASSFSDRGGYGYTF.

This chain connects TRBV4-1 to TRBJ1-6; 9 bases align to TRBD1. CDR3 size: 14 residues. Trimming removed 3 bases from V and 9 bases from J; junction bases left unmatched: 3. Germline values: CDR1 MGHRA, CDR2 YSYEKL. The CDR3 sequence is CASSHGQGTSPLHF. Written as DNA, the CDR3 is TGCGCCAGCAGCCATGGACAGGGGACTTCACCCCTCCACTTT.

V usage is TRBV19 and J usage is TRBJ1-4; weak D call: TRBD1 (6 bases). Germline loops: CDR1 LNHDA, CDR2 SQIVND (reference sequence). V lost 7 bases to trimming and J lost 3 bases, with 12 bases between them. The CDR3 loop spans 14 amino acids. CDR3 loop: CASTRDTSNEKLFF. The CDR3 DNA follows: TGTGCCAGTACCCGGGACACCTCTAATGAAAAACTGTTTTTT.

This chain connects TRBV18 to TRBJ1-3, with 12 bases matching TRBD1. The CDR3 covers 18 residues. In germline, CDR1 is KGHSH, CDR2 LQKENI. The V segment lost 6 bases and the J segment 0 bases; nucleotides outside the gene matches: 9. The CDR3 nucleotides are TGTGCCAGCTCTCGTTCCGGGACAGGGGGCACCTCTGGAAACACCATATATTTT. It codes for CASSRSGTGGTSGNTIYF.

This chain links TRBV19 with TRBJ1-1; TRBD1 might be the D (6 bases). CDR1 is LNHDA, CDR2 SQIVND, per germline (reference sequence). The CDR3 spans 18 residues. V lost 7 bases to trimming and J lost 0 bases, with 24 bases between them. The DNA of the CDR3 is TGTGCCAGTAATGTCCCCACAGGGAATCGGCACCTGAACACTGAAGCTTTCTTT. Protein sequence: CASNVPTGNRHLNTEAFF.

V and J are TRBV10-2 and TRBJ2-1; 8 nucleotides match TRBD2. The CDR3 has 14 residues. Looked up from germline, CDR1 is WSHSY and CDR2 is SAAADI. J lost 7 bases, V lost 6 bases, and 8 bases had no gene match. The CDR3 DNA reads TGCGCCAGCAGCGGACTAGCCCAGGGTAATGAGCAGTTCTTC. This encodes CASSGLAQGNEQFF.

In its sample, this clone was seen a few times. CDR3 nucleotide sequence: TGTGGGTGGCACCAAGAGACCCAGTACTTC. Protein product: CGWHQETQYF. The gene calls are TRBV24-1 and TRBJ2-5; D is uncertain. This CDR3 is built from 10 residues. The germline V gene encodes CDR1 KGHDR and CDR2 SFDVKD.